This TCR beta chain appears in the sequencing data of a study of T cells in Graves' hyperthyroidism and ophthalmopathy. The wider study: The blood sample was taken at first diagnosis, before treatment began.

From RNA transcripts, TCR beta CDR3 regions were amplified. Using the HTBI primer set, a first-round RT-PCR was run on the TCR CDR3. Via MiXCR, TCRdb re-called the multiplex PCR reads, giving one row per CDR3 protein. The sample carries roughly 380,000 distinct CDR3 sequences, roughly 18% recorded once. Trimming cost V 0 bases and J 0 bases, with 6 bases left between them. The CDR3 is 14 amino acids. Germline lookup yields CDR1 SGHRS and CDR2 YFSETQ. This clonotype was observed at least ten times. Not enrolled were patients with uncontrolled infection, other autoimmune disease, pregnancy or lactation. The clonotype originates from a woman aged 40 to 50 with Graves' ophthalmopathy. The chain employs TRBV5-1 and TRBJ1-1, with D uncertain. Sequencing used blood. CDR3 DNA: TGCGCCAGCAGCTTGGTTAGTGTGAACACTGAAGCTTTCTTT. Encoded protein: CASSLVSVNTEAFF.